This TCR beta chain is from a study of cytomegalovirus exposure and HLA in healthy donors. The PCR ran on 60 Vbeta and 13 Jbeta primers. Clones were sequenced by immunoSEQ multiplex PCR, and TCRdb holds only the in-frame ones, with some missing. The sample includes about 150,000 clones, roughly 77% seen only once; the top ten take about 4%. V dropped 5 bases and J dropped 5 bases, with 13 bases sitting between them. In germline, CDR1 is SGHTA, CDR2 FQGTGA. This CDR3 is 14 amino acids long. V and J are TRBV7-3 and TRBJ2-1; no firm D call. The sample consisted of PBMCs. The source of this sequence is a male donor in good health and CMV-seronegative. CDR3 protein: CASSPGGTNNEQFF. CDR3 nucleotide sequence: TGTGCCAGCAGCCCAGGTGGTACGAACAATGAGCAGTTCTTC.